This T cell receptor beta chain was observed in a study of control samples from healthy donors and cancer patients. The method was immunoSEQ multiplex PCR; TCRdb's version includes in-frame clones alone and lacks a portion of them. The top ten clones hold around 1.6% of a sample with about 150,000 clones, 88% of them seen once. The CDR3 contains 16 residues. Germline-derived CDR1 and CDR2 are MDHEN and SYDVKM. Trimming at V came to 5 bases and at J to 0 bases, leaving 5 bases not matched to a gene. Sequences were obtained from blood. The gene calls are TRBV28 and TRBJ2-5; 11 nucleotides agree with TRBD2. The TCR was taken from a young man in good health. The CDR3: CASSEPGLADQETQYF. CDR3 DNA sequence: TGTGCCAGCAGTGAACCGGGACTAGCGGACCAAGAGACCCAGTACTTC.